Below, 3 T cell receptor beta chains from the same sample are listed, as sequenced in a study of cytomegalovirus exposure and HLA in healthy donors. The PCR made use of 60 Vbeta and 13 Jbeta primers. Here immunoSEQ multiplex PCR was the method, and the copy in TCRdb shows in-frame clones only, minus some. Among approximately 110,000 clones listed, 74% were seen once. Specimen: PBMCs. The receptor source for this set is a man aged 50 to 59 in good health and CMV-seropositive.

CDR3 nucleotide sequence: TGTGCCTGGAGTGGGACAGGGTTTGAAAAACTGTTTTTT. Its translation: CAWSGTGFEKLFF. The chain carries TRBV30 and TRBJ1-4; 8 bases agree with TRBD1. V was clipped by 1 base and J by 7 bases; unmatched bases: 2. Germline loops: CDR1 GTSNPN, CDR2 SVGIG (reference sequence). The CDR3 contains 13 residues.

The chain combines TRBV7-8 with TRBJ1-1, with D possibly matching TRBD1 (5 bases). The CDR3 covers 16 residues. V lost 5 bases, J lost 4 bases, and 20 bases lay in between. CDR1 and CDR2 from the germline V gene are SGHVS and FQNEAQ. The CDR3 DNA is TGTGCCAGCAGCACAGGTATCGGTAGAAAAAGCACTGAAGCTTTCTTT. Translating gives CASSTGIGRKSTEAFF.

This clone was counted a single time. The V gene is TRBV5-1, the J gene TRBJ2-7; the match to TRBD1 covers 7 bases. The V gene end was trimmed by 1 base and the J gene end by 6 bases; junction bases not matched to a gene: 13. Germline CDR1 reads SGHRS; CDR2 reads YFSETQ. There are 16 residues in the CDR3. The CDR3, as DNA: TGCGCCAGCAGCTTGTCGACTACAGGGGAATCGACCGAGCAGTACTTC. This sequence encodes CASSLSTTGESTEQYF.